This T cell receptor (beta chain) was recorded in a study of tumor-infiltrating lymphocytes in primary liver carcinoma. The study, taken as a whole, reports: All five tumor regions shared only about 7.5-25% of top clones.

Trimming cost V 2 bases and J 0 bases, with 15 bases left between them. The CDR3 length is 17 residues. The germline CDR1 and CDR2 sequences are SGHDT and YYEEEE. A primer matching the constant region was used to make TCR beta cDNA from approximately 520 ng of total RNA. Slightly modified ARM-PCR, run as three nested multiplex PCR rounds, produced the TCR beta libraries. TRBV1-TRBV30 forward and Cbeta reverse primers drove the first two approximately 10-cycle rounds. TCRdb redid the calling of the multiplex PCR reads with MiXCR, one entry per CDR3 protein. The repertoire holds more than 70,000 distinct CDR3 sequences, more than 65% seen once, with roughly a fifth in the top ten. In regard to this clonotype: Its matching antigen is unknown.

RNA and DNA were co-extracted from approximately 20-30 mg of unsorted bulk tissue. The V call is TRBV5-6, the J call TRBJ2-1; D could derive from TRBD1 or TRBD2 (5 bases each). Sequencing was carried out using liver tumor tissue from sampling region 1. Subset defined: tumor region T1, superior pole. The sequence was obtained from a man aged 40-55 years with primary liver carcinoma and hepatitis B virus infection. DNA of the CDR3: TGTGCCAGCAGCTTACGGGACGGCCCCAGCTCCTACAATGAGCAGTTCTTC. Translation gives CASSLRDGPSSYNEQFF.